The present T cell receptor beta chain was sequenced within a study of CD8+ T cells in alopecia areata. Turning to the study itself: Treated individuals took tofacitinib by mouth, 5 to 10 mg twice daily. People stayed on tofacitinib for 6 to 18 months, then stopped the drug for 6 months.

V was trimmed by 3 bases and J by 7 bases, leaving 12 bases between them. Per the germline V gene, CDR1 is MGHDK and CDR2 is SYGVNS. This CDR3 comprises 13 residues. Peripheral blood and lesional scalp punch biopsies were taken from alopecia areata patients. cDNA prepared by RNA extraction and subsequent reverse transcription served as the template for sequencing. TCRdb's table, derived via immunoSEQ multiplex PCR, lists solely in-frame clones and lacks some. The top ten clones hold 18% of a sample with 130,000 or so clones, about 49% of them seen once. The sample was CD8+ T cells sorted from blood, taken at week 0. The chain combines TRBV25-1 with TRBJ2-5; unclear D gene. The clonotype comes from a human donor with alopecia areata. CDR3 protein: CASSEGPVGTQYF. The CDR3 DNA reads TGTGCCAGCAGTGAGGGCCCCGTGGGGACCCAGTACTTC.